These T cell receptor beta chains were read from a single sample in a study of human T cells and chemical hapten exposure. TCRdb used MiXCR to reprocess the RACE reads, holding one entry per CDR3 protein. Of 100,000 or so distinct CDR3 sequences listed, roughly a third are singletons. The source material was whole blood, sampled in connection with sensitization to the hapten diphenylcyclopropenone (DPC). The receptors come from a man aged 40-49 years with alopecia areata. Some clones in this sample may be carry-over from other donors' samples. CDR3s include the opening cysteine and the closing phenylalanine or tryptophan. The D gene is left open where the match is weak. Expanded clones are given a class, and other clones once, few, many or no size at all.

D gene: TRBD1
clone size: few
V gene: TRBV7-2
J gene: TRBJ1-6
CDR3 protein: CASSPRGSTGQNSPLHF
CDR3 DNA: TGTGCCAGCAGCCCTAGGGGATCGACAGGGCAAAATTCACCCCTCCACTTT

D gene: TRBD2
clone size: many
V gene: TRBV11-2
J gene: TRBJ2-3
CDR3 protein: CASSPRLAGSTDTQYF
CDR3 DNA: TGTGCCAGCAGCCCTAGACTAGCGGGAAGCACAGATACGCAGTATTTT

D gene: .
clone size: few
V gene: TRBV12-3/TRBV12-4
J gene: TRBJ1-6
CDR3 protein: CASSTNRVSPLHF
CDR3 DNA: TGTGCCAGCAGTACTAACAGGGTTTCACCCCTCCACTTT

D gene: .
clone size: few
V gene: TRBV4-3
J gene: TRBJ2-1
CDR3 protein: CASSQDLRGFAGRGNEQFF
CDR3 DNA: TGCGCCAGCAGCCAAGATTTAAGGGGATTCGCGGGACGAGGCAATGAGCAGTTCTTC

D gene: .
clone size: .
V gene: TRBV12-3/TRBV12-4
J gene: TRBJ2-2
CDR3 protein: CASSFAGPVNTGELFF
CDR3 DNA: TGTGCCAGCAGTTTTGCCGGACCAGTCAACACCGGGGAGCTGTTTTTT

D gene: .
clone size: few
V gene: TRBV20-1
J gene: TRBJ2-3
CDR3 protein: CSAASMPHTQYF
CDR3 DNA: TGCAGTGCAGCTAGTATGCCACATACGCAGTATTTT

D gene: TRBD1
clone size: .
V gene: TRBV7-2
J gene: TRBJ2-5
CDR3 protein: CASSFDRGSETQYF
CDR3 DNA: TGTGCCAGCAGCTTTGACAGGGGGAGTGAGACCCAGTACTTC

D gene: TRBD2
clone size: .
V gene: TRBV6-5
J gene: TRBJ2-7
CDR3 protein: CASSYGTRGKEQYF
CDR3 DNA: TGTGCCAGCAGTTACGGGACTAGGGGTAAGGAGCAGTACTTC

D gene: .
clone size: few
V gene: TRBV5-1
J gene: TRBJ2-1
CDR3 protein: CASSLEGQYNEQFF
CDR3 DNA: TGCGCCAGCAGCTTGGAGGGACAATACAATGAGCAGTTCTTC

D gene: TRBD1
clone size: few
V gene: TRBV6-5
J gene: TRBJ1-1
CDR3 protein: CASSRDSMNTEAFF
CDR3 DNA: TGTGCCAGCAGCAGGGACAGCATGAACACTGAAGCTTTCTTT

D gene: .
clone size: few
V gene: TRBV6-5
J gene: TRBJ1-3
CDR3 protein: CASSYSLVSGNTIYF
CDR3 DNA: TGTGCCAGCAGTTATTCCTTGGTCTCTGGAAACACCATATATTTT

D gene: .
clone size: few
V gene: TRBV7-8
J gene: TRBJ1-2
CDR3 protein: CASSPGSSSGYTF
CDR3 DNA: TGTGCCAGCAGCCCCGGATCGTCAAGTGGCTACACCTTC

D gene: .
clone size: .
V gene: TRBV12-3/TRBV12-4
J gene: TRBJ2-2
CDR3 protein: CASVIAGTGELFF
CDR3 DNA: TGTGCCAGCGTAATTGCCGGGACCGGGGAGCTGTTTTTT

D gene: .
clone size: few
V gene: TRBV28
J gene: TRBJ2-3
CDR3 protein: CASSLLGVPDTQYF
CDR3 DNA: TGTGCCAGCAGTTTGCTCGGGGTTCCAGATACGCAGTATTTT

D gene: .
clone size: .
V gene: TRBV9
J gene: TRBJ2-2
CDR3 protein: CASRTGSNTGELFF
CDR3 DNA: TGTGCCAGCAGGACTGGGTCGAACACCGGGGAGCTGTTTTTT

D gene: .
clone size: .
V gene: TRBV21-1
J gene: TRBJ2-6
CDR3 protein: CASPVLLSSGANVLTF
CDR3 DNA: TGTGCCAGCCCGGTCCTACTAAGCTCTGGGGCCAACGTCCTGACTTTC

D gene: TRBD2
clone size: .
V gene: TRBV4-3
J gene: TRBJ2-1
CDR3 protein: CASSQDGAQRETGQFF
CDR3 DNA: TGCGCCAGCAGCCAAGACGGGGCCCAGCGGGAGACGGGGCAGTTCTTC

D gene: .
clone size: .
V gene: TRBV7-2
J gene: TRBJ2-7
CDR3 protein: CASSSRTSYEQYF
CDR3 DNA: TGTGCCAGCAGCTCGAGGACCTCCTACGAGCAGTACTTC

D gene: .
clone size: .
V gene: TRBV15
J gene: TRBJ1-5
CDR3 protein: CATSSLWEGNQPQHF
CDR3 DNA: TGTGCCACCAGCAGCTTGTGGGAGGGCAATCAGCCCCAGCATTTT

D gene: .
clone size: few
V gene: TRBV6-5
J gene: TRBJ1-6
CDR3 protein: CASSYGTSGRLYNSPLHF
CDR3 DNA: TGTGCCAGCAGTTACGGGACATCGGGACGGCTCTATAATTCACCCCTCCACTTT

D gene: .
clone size: .
V gene: TRBV5-1
J gene: TRBJ1-1
CDR3 protein: CASSWRQMNTEAFF
CDR3 DNA: TGCGCCAGCAGCTGGAGACAGATGAACACTGAAGCTTTCTTT

D gene: TRBD2
clone size: few
V gene: TRBV7-2
J gene: TRBJ2-3
CDR3 protein: CASSFPAGGYTDTQYF
CDR3 DNA: TGTGCCAGCAGCTTCCCAGCGGGAGGGTACACAGATACGCAGTATTTT

D gene: .
clone size: few
V gene: TRBV6-6
J gene: TRBJ2-4
CDR3 protein: CASSPQGRVYIQYF
CDR3 DNA: TGTGCCAGCAGTCCCCAGGGGAGAGTGTACATTCAGTACTTC

D gene: .
clone size: .
V gene: TRBV9
J gene: TRBJ1-1
CDR3 protein: CASSVAGGVGADTEAFF
CDR3 DNA: TGTGCCAGCAGCGTAGCTGGGGGGGTGGGGGCTGACACTGAAGCTTTCTTT

D gene: .
clone size: .
V gene: TRBV28
J gene: TRBJ1-4
CDR3 protein: CASSFHGPSGGAWEKLFF
CDR3 DNA: TGTGCCAGCAGTTTCCACGGCCCCAGTGGGGGGGCGTGGGAAAAACTGTTTTTT

D gene: TRBD2
clone size: few
V gene: TRBV12-3/TRBV12-4
J gene: TRBJ2-3
CDR3 protein: CASSIAGGATDTQYF
CDR3 DNA: TGTGCCAGCAGTATAGCGGGAGGGGCGACAGATACGCAGTATTTT

D gene: .
clone size: few
V gene: TRBV5-1
J gene: TRBJ2-5
CDR3 protein: CASSLGGRTEETQYF
CDR3 DNA: TGCGCCAGCAGCCTGGGAGGGAGGACAGAAGAGACCCAGTACTTC

D gene: .
clone size: .
V gene: TRBV5-1
J gene: TRBJ1-3
CDR3 protein: CASSLAGGAGNTIYF
CDR3 DNA: TGCGCCAGCAGCTTGGCCGGGGGTGCTGGAAACACCATATATTTT

D gene: TRBD2
clone size: few
V gene: TRBV4-3
J gene: TRBJ2-3
CDR3 protein: CASSQGAGEGTDTQYF
CDR3 DNA: TGCGCCAGCAGCCAGGGAGCGGGAGAGGGCACAGATACGCAGTATTTT

D gene: TRBD1
clone size: .
V gene: TRBV12-3/TRBV12-4
J gene: TRBJ2-7
CDR3 protein: CASSTGQGRWGEQYF
CDR3 DNA: TGTGCCAGCAGTACTGGACAGGGCAGGTGGGGCGAGCAGTACTTC

D gene: .
clone size: .
V gene: TRBV6-6
J gene: TRBJ1-4
CDR3 protein: CTSRVSWAWANEKLFF
CDR3 DNA: TGTACCAGCAGAGTGTCATGGGCCTGGGCTAATGAAAAACTGTTTTTT

D gene: .
clone size: .
V gene: TRBV27
J gene: TRBJ1-6
CDR3 protein: CASSSTLLYNSPLHF
CDR3 DNA: TGTGCCAGCAGTTCGACGTTATTATATAATTCACCCCTCCACTTT

D gene: .
clone size: .
V gene: TRBV7-9
J gene: TRBJ2-1
CDR3 protein: CASSSLAALGEQFF
CDR3 DNA: TGTGCCAGCAGCTCTCTAGCAGCCTTGGGTGAGCAGTTCTTC

D gene: .
clone size: .
V gene: TRBV6-2/TRBV6-3
J gene: TRBJ2-5
CDR3 protein: CASSHRDSAVPIRF
CDR3 DNA: TGTGCCAGCAGCCACCGGGACTCCGCCGTCCCCATTCGTTTC

D gene: .
clone size: .
V gene: TRBV4-2
J gene: TRBJ1-5
CDR3 protein: CASSQDPLSPQHF
CDR3 DNA: TGTGCCAGCAGCCAAGACCCCTTATCGCCCCAGCATTTT

D gene: .
clone size: .
V gene: TRBV29-1
J gene: TRBJ2-1
CDR3 protein: CSGQGVAAYNEQFF
CDR3 DNA: TGCAGCGGTCAGGGTGTAGCGGCGTACAATGAGCAGTTCTTC

D gene: .
clone size: .
V gene: TRBV7-2
J gene: TRBJ2-2
CDR3 protein: CASSSHFQRRNTGELFF
CDR3 DNA: TGTGCCAGCAGCTCCCATTTTCAAAGGAGGAACACCGGGGAGCTGTTTTTT